This TCR beta chain was captured by sequencing in a study of T-cell memory formation after mild COVID-19. Study summary: Largely, the TCR clusters proved donor specific.

General study points: Researchers report contracting CD4+ clones mostly in CM and EM, with CD8+ clones in EMRA. There was no confirmation that second-wave clones peaking on day 37 were SARS-CoV-2 specific.

TCRdb re-called the 5' RACE reads with MiXCR, one entry per CDR3 protein. The table includes fewer than 650,000 distinct CDR3 sequences, about a fifth detected once. CDR1 is MGHDK, CDR2 SYGVNS, per germline. The V gene end was trimmed by 7 bases and the J gene end by 7 bases; junction bases not matched to a gene: 10. The length of the CDR3 is 15 residues. Remarks on this clonotype: Antigen: not known.

The sequenced material came from PBMCs or a T cell subset sorted from them (not recorded which). The rearrangement uses TRBV25-1 and TRBJ2-1; 10 bases agree with TRBD2. The sequence was collected from an adult woman who had mild COVID-19 (a few samples of this study predate the infection). Cell type and time point are not known. The CDR3 DNA reads TGTGCCAGCATTGGAGCGGGAGGGCCGTGGAATGAGCAGTTCTTC. This codes for CASIGAGGPWNEQFF.